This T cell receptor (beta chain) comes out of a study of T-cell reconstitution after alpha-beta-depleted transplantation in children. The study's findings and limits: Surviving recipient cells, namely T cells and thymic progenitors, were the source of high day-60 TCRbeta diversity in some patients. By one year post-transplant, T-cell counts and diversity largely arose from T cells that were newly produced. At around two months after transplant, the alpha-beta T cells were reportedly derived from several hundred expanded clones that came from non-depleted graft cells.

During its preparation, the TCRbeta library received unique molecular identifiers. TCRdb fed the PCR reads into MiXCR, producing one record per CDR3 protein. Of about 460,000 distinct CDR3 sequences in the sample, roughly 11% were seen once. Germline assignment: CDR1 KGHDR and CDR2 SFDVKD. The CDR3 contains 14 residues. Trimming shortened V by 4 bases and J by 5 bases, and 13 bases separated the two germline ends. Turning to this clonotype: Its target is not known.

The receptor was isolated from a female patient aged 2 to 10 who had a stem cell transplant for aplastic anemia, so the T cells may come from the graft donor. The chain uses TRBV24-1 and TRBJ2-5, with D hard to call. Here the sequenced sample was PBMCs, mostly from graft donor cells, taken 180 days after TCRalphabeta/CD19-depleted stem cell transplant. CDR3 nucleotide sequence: TGTGCCACCAGTGACCTGCCCATACGGGAGACCCAGTACTTC. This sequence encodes CATSDLPIRETQYF.